The TCR beta chain described here comes from a study of T cells in Graves' hyperthyroidism and ophthalmopathy. For Graves' hyperthyroidism to be stable, ophthalmopathy could not progress within 18 months. Patients aged 18 to 65 had newly diagnosed hyperthyroidism of under 2 months' duration. The germline V gene encodes CDR1 SEHNR and CDR2 FQNEAQ (reference sequence). CDR3 length: 16 residues. V was trimmed by 1 base and J by 6 bases, leaving 18 bases between them. This clonotype has more than one count but fewer than ten. Its antigen is not known. Using RNA transcripts as the source, TCR beta CDR3 regions were amplified. First-round RT-PCR of the TCR CDR3 relied on the HTBI primer set. MiXCR, applied by TCRdb to the multiplex PCR reads, yields one record per CDR3 protein. This table has 500,000 to 550,000 distinct CDR3 sequences, around 20% appearing once. The study's findings and limits: Blood also showed most of the thyroid clonotypes that were expanded above 0.001. A 13 V-J signature model discriminated ophthalmopathy versus stable hyperthyroidism.

Sequenced material: blood. This chain uses TRBV7-9 with TRBJ2-5, with TRBD1 as a possible D gene (6 bases). This TCR was recovered from a man younger than 30 with Graves' hyperthyroidism. CDR3 region: CASSLGLIQGSKTQYF. The CDR3 DNA reads as TGTGCCAGCAGCTTAGGACTAATACAGGGATCGAAGACCCAGTACTTC. The full variable domain, rest sourced from reference TRBV7-9 and TRBJ2-5, is DTGVSQNPRHKITKRGQNVTFRCDPISEHNRLYWYRQTLGQGPEFLTYFQNEAQLEKSRLLSDRFSAERPKGSFSTLEIQRTEQGDSAMYLCASSLGLIQGSKTQYFGPGTRLLVL.